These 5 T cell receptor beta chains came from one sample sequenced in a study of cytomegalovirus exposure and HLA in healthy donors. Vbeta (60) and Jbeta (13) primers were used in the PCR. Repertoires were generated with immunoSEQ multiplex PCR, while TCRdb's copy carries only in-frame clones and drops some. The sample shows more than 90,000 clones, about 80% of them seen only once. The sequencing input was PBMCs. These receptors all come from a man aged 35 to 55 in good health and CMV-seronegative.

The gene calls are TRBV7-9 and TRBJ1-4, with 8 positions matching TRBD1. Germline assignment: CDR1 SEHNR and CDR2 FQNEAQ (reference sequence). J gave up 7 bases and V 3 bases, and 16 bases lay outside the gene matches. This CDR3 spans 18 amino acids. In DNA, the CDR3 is TGTGCCAGCAGCTTGGAGGGGGGCGGACAGGGAATACGTGAAAAACTGTTTTTT. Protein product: CASSLEGGGQGIREKLFF.

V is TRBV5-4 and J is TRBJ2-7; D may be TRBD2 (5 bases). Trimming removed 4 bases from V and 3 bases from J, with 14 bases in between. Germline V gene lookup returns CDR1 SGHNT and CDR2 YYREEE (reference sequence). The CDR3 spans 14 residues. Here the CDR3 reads CASSAARRGYEQYF. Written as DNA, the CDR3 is TGTGCCAGCAGCGCGGCTCGACGGGGCTACGAGCAGTACTTC.

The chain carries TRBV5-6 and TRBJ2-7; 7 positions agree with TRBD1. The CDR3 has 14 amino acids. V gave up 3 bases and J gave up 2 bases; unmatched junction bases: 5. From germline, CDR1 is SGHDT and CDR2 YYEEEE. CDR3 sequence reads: CASSWGTDTYEQYF. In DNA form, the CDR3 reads TGTGCCAGCAGCTGGGGGACAGACACCTACGAGCAGTACTTC. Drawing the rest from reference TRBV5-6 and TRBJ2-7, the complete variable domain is DAGVTQSPTHLIKTRGQQVTLRCSPKSGHDTVSWYQQALGQGPQFIFQYYEEEERQRGNFPDRFSGHQFPNYSSELNVNALLLGDSALYLCASSWGTDTYEQYFGPGTRLTVT.

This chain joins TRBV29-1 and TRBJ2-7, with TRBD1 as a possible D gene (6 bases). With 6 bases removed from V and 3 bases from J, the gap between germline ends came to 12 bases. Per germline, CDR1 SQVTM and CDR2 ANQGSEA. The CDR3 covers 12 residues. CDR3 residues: CSVGDTGYEQYF. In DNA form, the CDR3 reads TGCAGCGTCGGGGACACGGGCTACGAGCAGTACTTC.

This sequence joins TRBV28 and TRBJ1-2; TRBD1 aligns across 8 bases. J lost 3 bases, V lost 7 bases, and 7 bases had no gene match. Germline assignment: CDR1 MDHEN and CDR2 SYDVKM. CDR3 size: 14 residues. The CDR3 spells CASNMQGAYYGYTF. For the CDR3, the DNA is TGTGCCAGCAATATGCAGGGGGCATACTATGGCTACACCTTC.